This T cell receptor (beta chain) was profiled in a study of blood T cell repertoires in COVID-19. In the original processing: Estimated nucleated cell counts came from reference gene primer amplification. Profiling relied on immunoSEQ multiplex PCR, and the TCRdb table lists in-frame clones only, not all of them. That table is the source of V, J and clone size, and D and trimming were worked out from the DNA. The profile covers 95,000 to 150,000 clones, with 70% to 80% appearing a single time and approximately 4.2% taken by the ten largest. This clone was recorded once. The CDR3 is 15 amino acids. Trimming took 5 bases from V and 6 from J; bases not matched to a gene: 6. Germline V gives CDR1 LGHNA, CDR2 YNFKEQ.

The V and J genes are TRBV4-2 and TRBJ1-4; 10 bases align to TRBD1. The sample comprised peripheral blood. The sequence came from a woman over 75 with acute or convalescent COVID-19. In DNA form, the CDR3 reads TGTGCCAGCAGCTCCCCCGGGACAGGGGATGAAAAACTGTTTTTT. Its protein is CASSSPGTGDEKLFF.